The 31 T cell receptor beta chains reported below all come from one sample, sequenced in a study of chemoradiotherapy in HPV16-positive cancers. TCRdb keeps only in-frame clones here, not all; method: immunoSEQ multiplex PCR. In the table there are 4,000 to 5,000 clones, under 90% of which are singletons. This specimen was tumor tissue, taken from a patient who underwent chemoradiotherapy. These receptors all stem from a human donor with HPV-associated anogenital cancer.

The chain is built from TRBV2 and TRBJ1-3; D remains ambiguous. V lost 3 bases and J 4 bases, leaving 4 bases between the germline ends. Germline V gives CDR1 SNHLY, CDR2 FYNNEI. The CDR3 length is 12 residues. CDR3 sequence reads: CASSDRGNTIYF. CDR3 DNA sequence: TGTGCCAGCAGTGATAGGGGAAACACCATATATTTT.

The chain carries TRBV10-2 and TRBJ1-5, with no clear D. V was cut by 6 bases and J by 6 bases, with 12 bases left in between. This CDR3 is 13 amino acids long. Germline V gives CDR1 WSHSY, CDR2 SAAADI. The CDR3 sequence is CASRLNDGQPQHF. DNA for the CDR3: TGCGCCAGCAGGTTGAACGACGGTCAGCCCCAGCATTTT.

The chain joins TRBV19 to TRBJ2-7, with D hard to call. Germline-derived CDR1 and CDR2 are LNHDA and SQIVND (reference sequence). The length of the CDR3 is 12 residues. The germline V and J ends were trimmed by 4 bases and 7 bases, with 11 bases remaining between them. The DNA for the CDR3 is TGTGCCAGTAGTAGACGTCCCGGGGAGCAGTACTTC. This translates into CASSRRPGEQYF. The full variable domain, its missing parts supplied by reference TRBV19 and TRBJ2-7, is DGGITQSPKYLFRKEGQNVTLSCEQNLNHDAMYWYRQDPGQGLRLIYYSQIVNDFQKGDIAEGYSVSREKKESFPLTVTSAQKNPTAFYLCASSRRPGEQYFGPGTRLTVT.

The chain joins TRBV4-2 to TRBJ2-7; D is perhaps TRBD2 (5 bases). The CDR3 sequence is 13 residues long. Germline V gene sequence: CDR1 LGHNA, CDR2 YNFKEQ. The V end lost 3 bases, the J end lost 7 bases, and 13 bases lay between the germline ends. CDR3 in amino acids: CASSHSSSVEQYF. The DNA for the CDR3 is TGTGCCAGCAGCCATTCTAGCTCGGTGGAGCAGTACTTC.

This clone was detected a few times. This rearrangement joins TRBV5-1 to TRBJ1-1, with 8 bases fitting TRBD1. The CDR3 totals 13 residues. Germline CDR1 reads SGHRS; CDR2 reads YFSETQ. Trimming removed 1 base from V and 7 bases from J; junction bases left unmatched: 3. CDR3 amino acids: CASSLSGTGEAFF. CDR3 bases: TGCGCCAGCAGCTTGTCCGGGACAGGTGAAGCTTTCTTT.

The chain joins TRBV18 to TRBJ1-4; 9 nucleotides line up with TRBD1. The CDR3 has 16 amino acids. V lost 2 bases to trimming and J lost 7 bases; unmatched junction nucleotides: 8. The germline V gene encodes CDR1 KGHSH and CDR2 LQKENI. CDR3 loop: CASSPIEQGASEKLFF. The CDR3 DNA sequence: TGTGCCAGCTCACCAATCGAACAGGGGGCATCTGAAAAACTGTTTTTT.

The chain has TRBV10-1 and TRBJ2-3; 9 bases align to TRBD1. The CDR3 runs 15 residues. Germline CDR1 is WNHNN and CDR2 is SYGVQD (reference sequence). V shed 4 bases, J shed 1 base, and the junction held 3 bases outside the gene matches. The CDR3 loop is CASSGWDRGTDTQYF. The CDR3 DNA follows: TGCGCCAGCAGTGGCTGGGACAGGGGCACAGATACGCAGTATTTT.

This chain joins TRBV6-1 and TRBJ1-4, with a tentative D call TRBD1 (5 bases). Germline CDR1 reads MNHNS; CDR2 reads SASEGT. CDR3 length: 14 amino acids. The ends were cut back, 3 bases at V and 5 bases at J, with 10 bases in the middle. As DNA, the CDR3 is TGTGCCAGCAGTGAGAGACAGTTCAATGAAAAACTGTTTTTT. Translation gives CASSERQFNEKLFF.

This chain links TRBV19 with TRBJ1-1; D possibly corresponds to TRBD1 (6 bases). The CDR3 runs 15 residues. CDR1 is LNHDA and CDR2 is SQIVND in the germline V gene (reference sequence). V was cut by 7 bases and J by 1 base, with 16 bases left in between. CDR3 region: CASNPRSGANTEAFF. The CDR3 DNA is TGTGCCAGTAACCCACGTTCAGGGGCGAACACTGAAGCTTTCTTT.

The chain has TRBV10-3 and TRBJ2-5; no clear D gene. The CDR3 spans 12 residues. The germline CDR1 and CDR2 sequences are ENHRY and SYGVKD. V lost 3 bases to trimming and J lost 5 bases, with 7 bases between them. CDR3 protein: CAISESWETQYF. The CDR3 DNA reads as TGTGCCATCAGTGAATCCTGGGAGACCCAGTACTTC.

The chain joins TRBV5-1 to TRBJ2-3, with 7 bases matching TRBD1. V lost 5 bases, J lost 3 bases, and 9 bases stayed unmatched. Germline V lookup: CDR1 SGHRS, CDR2 YFSETQ. CDR3 size: 15 residues. The CDR3 nucleotides read TGCGCCAGCAGTTCTGAGGGGGCTAGGACAGATACGCAGTATTTT. Translation gives CASSSEGARTDTQYF.

The chain combines TRBV25-1 with TRBJ1-2; D is ambiguous. Trimming stripped 3 bases from V and 4 bases from J, with 3 bases between. In germline, CDR1 is MGHDK, CDR2 SYGVNS. The CDR3 spans 11 residues. The CDR3 region has the DNA TGTGCCAGCAGTGATACCTATGGCTACACCTTC. It yields the protein CASSDTYGYTF.

The chain uses TRBV27 and TRBJ1-4; D gene ambiguous. Deletions cut 1 base from V and 8 bases from J, with 14 bases between. The CDR3 is 15 residues long. Germline values: CDR1 MNHEY, CDR2 SMNVEV (reference sequence). The CDR3 here is CASSLLGNKYEKLFF. The CDR3 nucleotides read TGTGCCAGCAGTTTATTGGGTAATAAATACGAAAAACTGTTTTTT.

The V call is TRBV7-3, the J call TRBJ2-6; D gene uncertain. With 4 bases removed from V and 6 bases from J, the gap between germline ends came to 13 bases. The CDR3 consists of 15 residues. Germline lookup yields CDR1 SGHTA and CDR2 FQGTGA. The CDR3 coding sequence is TGTGCCAGCAGCTCGGGTGATGGCTCGGCCAACGTCCTGACTTTC. Protein sequence: CASSSGDGSANVLTF.

The chain uses TRBV6-6 and TRBJ2-3; 7 bases align to TRBD1. Germline V CDR1 and CDR2: MNHNY, SVGAGI (reference sequence). This CDR3 contains 13 residues. Unmatched junction bases numbered 6, after V lost 4 bases and J lost 8 bases. The CDR3 bases are TGTGCCAGCAGTTGGGGGACAGACGGTACGCAGTATTTT. This codes for CASSWGTDGTQYF.

V and J are TRBV6-5 and TRBJ1-1; D not resolved. CDR3 size: 13 residues. The ends were cut back, 5 bases at V and 1 base at J, with 8 bases in the middle. Per the germline V gene, CDR1 is MNHEY and CDR2 is SVGAGI. The CDR3 sequence is CASSAPENTEAFF. For the CDR3, the DNA is TGTGCCAGCAGTGCCCCAGAGAACACTGAAGCTTTCTTT.

This chain connects TRBV5-5 to TRBJ2-5; tentative D call: TRBD2 (5 bases). The CDR3 length is 13 residues. V lost 2 bases and J 2 bases, leaving 7 bases between the germline ends. From germline, CDR1 is SGHKS and CDR2 YYEKEE (reference sequence). CDR3 in DNA: TGTGCCAGCAGCTTAGCGGTTCAAGAGACCCAGTACTTC. Its protein product is CASSLAVQETQYF.

This clone is a singleton in its sample. The chain is built from TRBV2 and TRBJ1-3; D is ambiguous. V was cut by 9 bases and J by 1 base, with 7 bases left in between. Germline V gene data show CDR1 as SNHLY and CDR2 as FYNNEI. The CDR3 has 12 residues. The CDR3 protein is CASDTSGNTIYF. CDR3 coding DNA: TGTGCCAGTGACACTTCTGGAAACACCATATATTTT.

V usage is TRBV29-1 and J usage is TRBJ1-2, with D perhaps TRBD1 (5 bases). The germline V gene has CDR1 SQVTM and CDR2 ANQGSEA. V was cut by 5 bases and J by 3 bases, with 16 bases left in between. The CDR3 is 14 residues long. CDR3 loop: CSVPDGGMDYGYTF. CDR3 in DNA: TGCAGCGTTCCCGATGGGGGGATGGACTATGGCTACACCTTC.

J is TRBJ2-3 and V is TRBV30, with D perhaps being TRBD1 or TRBD2 (6 bases each). Germline CDR1 and CDR2: GTSNPN and SVGIG (reference sequence). The germline V and J ends were trimmed by 2 bases and 6 bases, with 9 bases remaining between them. CDR3 length: 12 amino acids. CDR3 residues: CAWSSGGDTQYF. CDR3 in DNA: TGTGCCTGGAGTTCCGGGGGCGATACGCAGTATTTT.

This clone appeared once. The rearrangement uses TRBV9 and TRBJ2-5, with 10 positions matching TRBD2. The germline V gene has CDR1 SGDLS and CDR2 YYNGEE. This CDR3 is 16 amino acids long. V dropped 3 bases and J dropped 4; count of bases not matched to a gene: 9. For the CDR3, the DNA is TGTGCCAGCAGCGATGATACTAGCGGGATATCAGAGACCCAGTACTTC. This gives the protein CASSDDTSGISETQYF.

The chain carries TRBV27 and TRBJ2-5; no clear D. The CDR3 sequence is 14 residues long. Germline V CDR1 and CDR2: MNHEY, SMNVEV (reference sequence). V was cut by 2 bases and J by 5 bases, with 12 bases left in between. This CDR3 reads CASSLRQPWETQYF. CDR3 nucleotide sequence: TGTGCCAGCAGTTTAAGGCAGCCTTGGGAGACCCAGTACTTC.

The chain uses TRBV29-1 and TRBJ1-4; 7 bases fit TRBD1. After removal of 6 bases from V and 3 bases from J, the junction contained 7 bases not matched to a gene. The germline gives CDR1 SQVTM, CDR2 ANQGSEA. This CDR3 region has 14 residues. The CDR3 is CSVASGTANEKLFF. The CDR3 DNA reads as TGCAGCGTGGCAAGCGGGACAGCTAATGAAAAACTGTTTTTT.

The genes are TRBV10-3 and TRBJ2-7; no definite D call. Germline V gene sequence: CDR1 ENHRY, CDR2 SYGVKD. Trimming removed 0 bases from V and 4 bases from J, with 7 bases in between. This CDR3 spans 13 amino acids. The DNA of the CDR3 is TGTGCCATCAGTGAGTCGAACGGGTACGAGCAGTACGTC. Its translation: CAISESNGYEQYV.

The V call is TRBV5-1, the J call TRBJ1-6, with D uncertain. CDR1 is SGHRS and CDR2 is YFSETQ in the germline V gene. V gave up 0 bases and J gave up 7 bases, with 11 bases separating them. The CDR3 is 15 amino acids. CDR3 sequence: CASSLEGERNSPLHF. DNA of the CDR3: TGCGCCAGCAGCTTGGAAGGCGAAAGGAATTCACCCCTCCACTTT.

The chain combines TRBV5-5 with TRBJ1-1; possible D gene TRBD1, 5 bases. The CDR3 totals 14 residues. The V end lost 2 bases, the J end lost 7 bases, and 15 bases lay between the germline ends. Germline V gene sequence: CDR1 SGHKS, CDR2 YYEKEE (reference sequence). CDR3 in amino acids: CASSFAGGEVEAFF. The DNA for the CDR3 is TGTGCCAGCAGCTTCGCGGGAGGGGAAGTTGAAGCTTTCTTT.

V usage is TRBV11-3 and J usage is TRBJ2-3; weak D call: TRBD1 (6 bases). The CDR3 is 13 amino acids. Trimming cost V 5 bases and J 2 bases, with 8 bases left between them. From germline, CDR1 is SGHNT and CDR2 YENEEA. The CDR3 reads CASSRQVTDTQYF. The CDR3 nucleotides read TGTGCCAGCAGCCGACAGGTCACAGATACGCAGTATTTT.

This sequence joins TRBV5-1 and TRBJ2-7; no clear D gene. Trimming left V 5 bases short and J 0 bases short, with 6 bases between. CDR1 and CDR2 (germline): SGHRS, YFSETQ. This CDR3 comprises 12 residues. Here the CDR3 reads CASSPSSYEQYF. The CDR3 bases are TGCGCCAGCAGTCCGAGCTCCTACGAGCAGTACTTC.

This chain joins TRBV19 and TRBJ1-1; D gene unclear. V lost 4 bases and J lost 0, with 15 bases in between. The CDR3 has 16 amino acids. From germline, CDR1 is LNHDA and CDR2 SQIVND (reference sequence). The CDR3 coding sequence is TGTGCCAGTAGTACGGGATACAGTGCTATGAACACTGAAGCTTTCTTT. This codes for CASSTGYSAMNTEAFF.

The chain is built from TRBV5-6 and TRBJ1-4, with D uncertain. CDR3 length equals 14 residues. Deletions cut 4 bases from V and 0 bases from J, with 7 bases between. The V gene's germline CDR1 is SGHDT and CDR2 YYEEEE. CDR3 sequence reads: CASSLIATNEKLFF. CDR3 coding DNA: TGTGCCAGCAGCCTTATAGCAACTAATGAAAAACTGTTTTTT.

The rearrangement links TRBV19 to TRBJ1-2, with D possibly being TRBD1 (5 bases). CDR3 length: 13 residues. V was shortened by 5 bases and J by 4 bases, with 11 bases between the two germline ends. Germline V lookup: CDR1 LNHDA, CDR2 SQIVND (reference sequence). The CDR3 bases are TGTGCCAGTAGTTTGCGGGGACTCTATGGCTACACCTTC. It encodes CASSLRGLYGYTF.